The sequence of this TCR beta chain was determined in a study of control samples from healthy donors and cancer patients (TCRdb year 2020). The germline V gene encodes CDR1 SGHRS and CDR2 YFSETQ. The CDR3 has 15 amino acids, counting the end cysteine and phenylalanine. Only the CDR3 part of the read is kept: 45 bases, read in frame from the first base. At the junction V is shortened by 7 bases and J by 8 bases; bases outside the gene matches: 11. Notes on this clone: No antigen is known for it. Base qualities were left out, and no much larger clone turns up one base away.

Libraries were prepared through the immunoSEQ multiplex PCR assay. Imported from immuneACCESS, the table was reduced by TCRdb to in-frame sequences with V and J called. These copies leave out some clones; in studies compared against another copy, an unresolved V gene accounts for under half, and the cause of the remainder is not known. For this sample there are around 150,000 clones; 70% to 90% appear just once. The ten largest clones add up to more than 10% of the sample. The TCR comes from a man aged 25-40 years in good health. The V gene is TRBV5-1 and the J gene is TRBJ2-1, and TRBD2 aligns with 11 junction nucleotides. The sample consisted of blood. CDR3 sequence: CASGYASGGLDEQFF. The nucleotide sequence is TGCGCCAGCGGATATGCTAGCGGGGGGTTGGATGAGCAGTTCTTC.